This TCR beta chain was obtained from a study of identifying expanded T cells in peripheral blood. Clones were read by immunoSEQ multiplex PCR, and TCRdb kept only the in-frame ones, dropping some. This sample yields approximately 120,000 clones, of which approximately 84% are seen a single time; 3.3% belongs to the top ten. V gave up 1 base and J gave up 8 bases; unmatched junction bases: 20. The germline CDR1 and CDR2 sequences are SGHVS and FNYEAQ. The CDR3 runs 19 residues. This chain links TRBV7-6 with TRBJ1-5, with TRBD1 identical over 7 bases. The clonotype was recovered from a person aged 18 to 69 in good health. Sequencing was carried out using blood. The CDR3 reads CASSLGSAGNRGRWEPQHF. The CDR3 nucleotides read TGTGCCAGCAGCTTAGGGTCCGCTGGAAACAGGGGACGATGGGAGCCCCAGCATTTT.